The clone carrying this T cell receptor beta chain was seen ten or more times. This sample was included in a study of Graves' ophthalmopathy and Graves' hyperthyroidism. Turning to the study itself: Peripheral blood collection took place at initial diagnosis, before any treatment.

RNA served as the template for amplifying TCR beta CDR3 regions. First-round RT-PCR employed HTBI primers, with a second-round multiplex PCR after it. MiXCR, applied by TCRdb to the multiplex PCR reads, yields one record per CDR3 protein. The sample lists hundreds of thousands of distinct CDR3 sequences, about 41% occurring once. The receptor's source is an adult man with Graves' ophthalmopathy. The specimen sequenced was peripheral blood.

CDR3 sequence (DNA): TGTGCCAGCAGCTTACGCGGCAGCCAAGAGACCCAGTACTTC. It is translated as CASSLRGSQETQYF. This chain links TRBV7-3 with TRBJ2-5; D is ambiguous. Between the trimmed V and J ends, which lost 2 bases and 1 base, there was a span of 8 bases. CDR3 length equals 14 residues. Germline lookup yields CDR1 SGHTA and CDR2 FQGTGA.